These 30 T cell receptor beta chains were all obtained from the same sample, sequenced in a study of blood T cell repertoires in COVID-19. Profiling relied on immunoSEQ multiplex PCR, and the TCRdb table lists in-frame clones only, not all of them. The table has roughly 130,000 clones, roughly 84% seen once; the top ten hold roughly an eighth. Sequencing input: peripheral blood. These receptors all stem from a woman aged 25 to 39 who had recovered from COVID-19.

This clone turned up a few times. The chain links TRBV9 to TRBJ2-3; TRBD2 matches at 11 bases. The CDR3 is made up of 18 amino acids. Per the germline V gene, CDR1 is SGDLS and CDR2 is YYNGEE. The ends lost 0 bases at V and 2 bases at J; junction bases unmatched: 8. CDR3 nucleotides: TGTGCCAGCAGCGTAGAACTAGCGGGAGTCGCGGACACAGATACGCAGTATTTT. This encodes CASSVELAGVADTDTQYF.

This clone was seen a single time. The V gene is TRBV9, the J gene TRBJ2-3; no clear D. Between the trimmed V and J ends, which lost 0 bases and 0 bases, there was a span of 11 bases. In germline, CDR1 is SGDLS, CDR2 YYNGEE. This CDR3 spans 16 amino acids. DNA of the CDR3: TGTGCCAGCAGCGTAGACCCTAGACCTAGCACAGATACGCAGTATTTT. This encodes CASSVDPRPSTDTQYF.

V gene TRBV7-6 combines with J gene TRBJ2-3, with 13 bases matching TRBD2. CDR3 size: 17 residues. V lost 5 bases to trimming and J lost 4 bases; unmatched junction nucleotides: 9. Germline V CDR1 and CDR2: SGHVS, FNYEAQ. CDR3 nucleotide sequence: TGTGCCAGCAGCACCGGGACTAGCGGGACTCGGGCAGATACGCAGTATTTT. Its translation is CASSTGTSGTRADTQYF.

The chain couples TRBV7-2 to TRBJ2-3; 10 positions agree with TRBD2. Germline V gene data show CDR1 as SGHTA and CDR2 as FQGNSA. J gave up 2 bases and V 5 bases, and 10 bases lay outside the gene matches. The CDR3 sequence is 17 residues long. CDR3 loop: CASSKEVLAGTTDTQYF. The DNA of the CDR3 is TGTGCCAGCAGCAAAGAAGTACTAGCGGGGACCACAGATACGCAGTATTTT.

CDR3 DNA: TGTGCCAGCAGCCCCCATCCGCAACAGCAAGCTTTCTTT. Its protein product is CASSPHPQQQAFF. The rearrangement uses TRBV3-1 (or the pseudogene TRBV3-2) and TRBJ1-1; D gene uncertain. Trimming cost V 4 bases and J 9 bases, with 15 bases left between them. CDR1 LGHDT and CDR2 YNNKEL come from the germline V gene (reference sequence). The CDR3 spans 13 residues.

In its sample, this clone was seen once. This chain links TRBV27 with TRBJ2-7; 9 bases match TRBD1. The J segment lost 3 bases and the V segment lost 6 bases, leaving 6 bases of the junction unmatched. This CDR3 is 14 amino acids long. Germline assignment: CDR1 MNHEY and CDR2 SMNVEV (reference sequence). The DNA for the CDR3 is TGTGCCAGCAGGGACGGGACAGGGATCTACGAGCAGTACTTC. Its translation: CASRDGTGIYEQYF.

The gene calls are TRBV5-1 and TRBJ2-2; 12 bases are a match to TRBD2. This CDR3 spans 16 amino acids. V dropped 4 bases and J dropped 5; count of bases not matched to a gene: 6. Germline V gene data show CDR1 as SGHRS and CDR2 as YFSETQ. CDR3 residues: CASSASGRGLTGELFF. DNA for the CDR3: TGCGCCAGCAGCGCTAGCGGGAGGGGTCTTACCGGGGAGCTGTTTTTT.

The V call is TRBV5-1, the J call TRBJ1-1; D not resolved. Trimming left V 6 bases short and J 7 bases short, with 16 bases between. Germline assignment: CDR1 SGHRS and CDR2 YFSETQ. The CDR3 contains 13 residues. The CDR3 bases are TGCGCCAGCACCTCCGAGGAGAGGGTTGAAGCTTTCTTT. It encodes CASTSEERVEAFF.

The chain employs TRBV30 and TRBJ1-1; possible D gene TRBD1, 5 bases. V lost 7 bases and J lost 5, with 14 bases in between. The CDR3 length is 12 residues. CDR1 is GTSNPN and CDR2 is SVGIG in the germline V gene (reference sequence). The CDR3 region has the DNA TGTGCCTCGCACCGGGGGGGGACTGAAGCTTTCTTT. It translates to CASHRGGTEAFF. The whole variable domain, remainder taken from reference TRBV30 and TRBJ1-1, is SQTIHQWPATLVQPVGSPLSLECTVEGTSNPNLYWYRQAAGRGLQLLFYSVGIGQISSEVPQNLSASRPQDRQFILSSKKLLLSDSGFYLCASHRGGTEAFFGQGTRLTVV.

The chain uses TRBV12-3 or TRBV12-4 and TRBJ1-1; D possibly corresponds to TRBD1 (6 bases). The CDR3 length is 13 residues. V was trimmed by 6 bases and J by 5 bases, leaving 13 bases between them. CDR3 bases: TGTGCCAGCAGCACAGGGCTGCTTACTGAAGCTTTCTTT. This sequence encodes CASSTGLLTEAFF.

V gene TRBV3-1 (or the pseudogene TRBV3-2) combines with J gene TRBJ1-3, with 7 positions matching TRBD1. V was clipped by 4 bases and J by 8 bases; unmatched bases: 14. Looked up from germline, CDR1 is LGHDT and CDR2 is YNNKEL (reference sequence). The CDR3 is made up of 16 amino acids. CDR3 region: CASSRQGHYGGDTIYF. CDR3 DNA: TGTGCCAGCAGCCGACAGGGACACTACGGAGGAGACACCATATATTTT.

The rearrangement uses TRBV5-5 and TRBJ2-1, with TRBD2 as a possible D gene (7 bases). There are 14 residues in the CDR3. Trimming stripped 3 bases from V and 6 bases from J, with 13 bases between. Germline-derived CDR1 and CDR2 are SGHKS and YYEKEE (reference sequence). CDR3 DNA: TGTGCCAGCAGCTCGGGGGGCCGGGTCAATGAGCAGTTCTTC. Translated, it gives CASSSGGRVNEQFF.

The chain recombines TRBV19 with TRBJ2-3, with D perhaps matching TRBD1 (6 bases). This CDR3 is 16 amino acids long. Germline CDR1 LNHDA, CDR2 SQIVND (reference sequence). Trimming removed 5 bases from V and 1 base from J, with 16 bases in between. The CDR3 is CASSLEGGRGTDTQYF. The CDR3 region has the DNA TGTGCCAGTAGTCTTGAAGGGGGTCGGGGCACAGATACGCAGTATTTT.

This clone was recorded only once. This chain connects TRBV5-1 to TRBJ2-1, with 9 bases identical to TRBD2. The germline V gene has CDR1 SGHRS and CDR2 YFSETQ. The junction had 14 bases not matched to a gene; V was cut back by 7 bases and J by 6 bases. There are 16 residues in the CDR3. The CDR3 spells CASGGVASGTPNEQFF. The CDR3 region has the DNA TGCGCCAGCGGAGGGGTCGCTAGCGGGACCCCCAATGAGCAGTTCTTC.

The CDR3 DNA sequence: TGTGCCAGCAGTTGGGGGGGGGACCTTTTGCGTATTGGCTACACCTTC. It encodes CASSWGGDLLRIGYTF. The chain is built from TRBV28 and TRBJ1-2, with a weak D call TRBD1 (5 bases). The CDR3 totals 16 residues. CDR1 and CDR2 from the germline V gene are MDHEN and SYDVKM. V dropped 4 bases and J dropped 7 bases, with 22 bases sitting between them.

The chain employs TRBV6-1 and TRBJ2-7; a possible D gene is TRBD1 (6 bases). Germline V gene data show CDR1 as MNHNS and CDR2 as SASEGT. The CDR3 totals 14 residues. The V and J ends lost 3 bases and 3 bases respectively, with 12 bases between them. The CDR3 region is CASSDRDTGYEQYF. The CDR3 region has the DNA TGTGCCAGCAGTGACCGGGACACTGGCTACGAGCAGTACTTC.

The chain uses TRBV7-2 and TRBJ1-1; D unresolved. V lost 5 bases, J lost 1 base, and 8 bases lay in between. From germline, CDR1 is SGHTA and CDR2 FQGNSA. The length of the CDR3 is 13 residues. In nucleotides, the CDR3 is TGTGCCAGCAGCCAACACAGGAACACTGAAGCTTTCTTT. As protein: CASSQHRNTEAFF.

The chain uses TRBV9 and TRBJ1-3, with 9 bases lining up with TRBD1. V gave up 3 bases and J gave up 2 bases; unmatched junction bases: 6. This CDR3 has 16 residues. Germline V lookup: CDR1 SGDLS, CDR2 YYNGEE. In DNA, the CDR3 is TGTGCCAGCAGCGCGGACAGGGGAAGGGCTGGAAACACCATATATTTT. The encoded protein is CASSADRGRAGNTIYF. The full variable domain, with the rest looked up from reference TRBV9 and TRBJ1-3, is DSGVTQTPKHLITATGQRVTLRCSPRSGDLSVYWYQQSLDQGLQFLIQYYNGEERAKGNILERFSAQQFPDLHSELNLSSLELGDSALYFCASSADRGRAGNTIYFGEGSWLTVV.

CDR3 sequence reads: CASSLALGQGYEQYF. CDR3 nucleotides: TGTGCCAGCAGCTTAGCGCTAGGACAGGGCTACGAGCAGTACTTC. This chain connects TRBV7-6 to TRBJ2-7; 8 bases map to TRBD1. Germline CDR1 is SGHVS and CDR2 is FNYEAQ. Germline trimming cut 0 bases from V and 3 bases from J; bases unmatched to any gene: 4. There are 15 residues in the CDR3.

CDR3 coding DNA: TGTGCCAGCAGCCGTAGCAATCAGCCCCAGCATTTT. Amino acid sequence: CASSRSNQPQHF. This chain joins TRBV2 and TRBJ1-5, with no clear D. Trimming pared 6 bases from V and 0 bases from J, leaving 3 bases between. The CDR3 length is 12 residues. Germline-derived CDR1 and CDR2 are SNHLY and FYNNEI.

CDR3 nucleotide sequence: TGTGCCAGCAGCCACAGTTCCCCGTGGGCCCCCTCCTACGAGCAGTACTTC. Translating it yields CASSHSSPWAPSYEQYF. The chain joins TRBV14 to TRBJ2-7; D gene uncertain. V lost 3 bases and J 0 bases, leaving 18 bases between the germline ends. Germline V gene lookup returns CDR1 SGHDN and CDR2 FVKESK. The CDR3 consists of 17 residues. The full variable domain, its missing parts supplied by reference TRBV14 and TRBJ2-7, is EAGVTQFPSHSVIEKGQTVTLRCDPISGHDNLYWYRRVMGKEIKFLLHFVKESKQDESGMPNNRFLAERTGGTYSTLKVQPAELEDSGVYFCASSHSSPWAPSYEQYFGPGTRLTVT.

This clone has a handful of counts. The rearrangement joins TRBV6-5 to TRBJ1-1, with TRBD1 matching over 8 bases. Germline trimming cut 8 bases from V and 1 base from J; bases unmatched to any gene: 9. The CDR3 sequence is 15 residues long. The germline CDR1 and CDR2 sequences are MNHEY and SVGAGI. CDR3 protein: CASFPRGQGNTEAFF. The CDR3 DNA reads TGTGCCAGCTTCCCCAGGGGGCAGGGGAACACTGAAGCTTTCTTT.

This chain links TRBV27 with TRBJ1-5; no reliable D call. Trimming left V 7 bases short and J 0 bases short, with 10 bases between. The germline V gene encodes CDR1 MNHEY and CDR2 SMNVEV (reference sequence). This CDR3 spans 14 amino acids. CDR3 residues: CASKRSYSNQPQHF. The CDR3, as DNA: TGTGCCAGCAAGAGGAGTTATAGCAATCAGCCCCAGCATTTT.

Concerning this clone itself: The limits of the CDR3 on the DNA are not certain, so only TCRdb's listed CDR3 is given. The chain links TRBV6-1 to TRBJ2-1; the table calls TRBD2, which could not be checked here. The CDR3 is 14 amino acids long, termini counted. Germline CDR1 is MNHNS and CDR2 is SASEGT. The CDR3 loop reads CASSEVGGGSPWFF.

This clone was counted once. This chain joins TRBV6-6 and TRBJ1-2, with D unclear. The CDR3 contains 13 residues. Per germline, CDR1 MNHNY and CDR2 SVGAGI (reference sequence). Between the trimmed V and J ends, which lost 6 bases and 9 bases, there was a span of 17 bases. CDR3 nucleotides: TGTGCCAGCAGGGAGGCCTCATCCTCTAGCTACACCTTC. This gives the protein CASREASSSSYTF.

The rearrangement links TRBV11-3 to TRBJ2-5, with 7 bases identical to TRBD1. The V gene's germline CDR1 is SGHNT and CDR2 YENEEA. The CDR3 has 15 amino acids. After removal of 5 bases from V and 0 bases from J, the junction contained 6 bases not matched to a gene. CDR3 loop: CASSPGTANQETQYF. CDR3 nucleotide sequence: TGTGCCAGCAGCCCTGGGACAGCCAACCAAGAGACCCAGTACTTC.

The rearrangement joins TRBV2 to TRBJ1-2, with D possibly matching TRBD1 (6 bases). The germline gives CDR1 SNHLY, CDR2 FYNNEI. V lost 4 bases and J lost 7, with 19 bases in between. The CDR3 is made up of 15 amino acids. The CDR3 nucleotides are TGTGCCAGCAGTGCCCGGGACACTGAGTGGCGTGGCTACACCTTC. It yields the protein CASSARDTEWRGYTF.

The chain couples TRBV5-1 to TRBJ1-1; possibly TRBD1 for D (5 bases). CDR3 length: 14 residues. Germline CDR1 SGHRS, CDR2 YFSETQ. Deletions cut 7 bases from V and 5 bases from J, with 18 bases between. CDR3: CASGLKQGGTEAFF. The CDR3 region has the DNA TGCGCCAGCGGCCTGAAGCAGGGAGGGACTGAAGCTTTCTTT.

The gene calls are TRBV6-6 and TRBJ1-3; unclear D gene. V dropped 7 bases and J dropped 5 bases, with 15 bases sitting between them. The CDR3 extends over 14 amino acids. Germline CDR1 and CDR2: MNHNY and SVGAGI (reference sequence). CDR3 sequence: CASNEATDRNTIYF. As DNA, the CDR3 is TGTGCCAGCAACGAAGCTACAGATAGAAACACCATATATTTT.

This chain joins TRBV7-2 and TRBJ2-2, with a possible D match to TRBD2 (6 bases). Germline CDR1 reads SGHTA; CDR2 reads FQGNSA. This CDR3 comprises 16 residues. V was cut by 0 bases and J by 7 bases, with 15 bases left in between. CDR3 nucleotide sequence: TGTGCCAGCAGCTTAGCGGTGTTGGCGGGAAGCGGGGAGCTGTTTTTT. Translation: CASSLAVLAGSGELFF.